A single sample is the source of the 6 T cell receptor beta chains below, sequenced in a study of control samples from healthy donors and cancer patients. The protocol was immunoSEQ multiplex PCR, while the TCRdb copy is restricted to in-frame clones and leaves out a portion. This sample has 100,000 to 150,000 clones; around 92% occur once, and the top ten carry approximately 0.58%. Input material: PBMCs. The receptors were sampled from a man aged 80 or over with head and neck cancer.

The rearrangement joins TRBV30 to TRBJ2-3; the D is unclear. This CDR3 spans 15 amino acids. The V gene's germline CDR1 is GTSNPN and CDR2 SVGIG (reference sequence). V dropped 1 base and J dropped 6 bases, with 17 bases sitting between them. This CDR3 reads CAWSGGSWAEDTQYF. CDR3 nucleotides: TGTGCCTGGAGTGGAGGTTCATGGGCGGAGGATACGCAGTATTTT.

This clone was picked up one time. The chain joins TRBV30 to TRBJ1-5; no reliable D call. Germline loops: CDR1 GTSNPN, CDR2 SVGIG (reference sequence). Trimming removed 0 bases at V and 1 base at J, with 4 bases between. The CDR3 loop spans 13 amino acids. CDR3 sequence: CAWSVLSNQPQHF. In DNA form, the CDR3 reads TGTGCCTGGAGTGTATTGAGCAATCAGCCCCAGCATTTT.

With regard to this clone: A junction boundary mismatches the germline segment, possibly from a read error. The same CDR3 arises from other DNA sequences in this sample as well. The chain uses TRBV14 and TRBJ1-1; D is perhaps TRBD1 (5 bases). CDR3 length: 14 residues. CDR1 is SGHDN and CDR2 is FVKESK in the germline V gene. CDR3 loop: CASSQMGGNTEAFF. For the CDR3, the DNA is TGTGCCAGCAGCCAGATGGGGGGGAACACCGAAGCTTTCTTT.

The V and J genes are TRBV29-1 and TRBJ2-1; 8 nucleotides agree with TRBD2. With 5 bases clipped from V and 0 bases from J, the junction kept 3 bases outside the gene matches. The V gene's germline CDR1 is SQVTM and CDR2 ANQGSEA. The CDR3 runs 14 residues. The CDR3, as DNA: TGCAGCGTTCATAGCGGGATCTCCTACAATGAGCAGTTCTTC. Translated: CSVHSGISYNEQFF.

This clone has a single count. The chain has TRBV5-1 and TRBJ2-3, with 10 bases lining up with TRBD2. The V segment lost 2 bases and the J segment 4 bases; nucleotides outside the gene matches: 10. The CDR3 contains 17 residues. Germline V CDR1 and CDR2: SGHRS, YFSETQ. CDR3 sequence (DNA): TGCGCCAGCAGCTTCGGGAATAGCGGGGGGTCCGCAGATACGCAGTATTTT. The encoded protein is CASSFGNSGGSADTQYF.

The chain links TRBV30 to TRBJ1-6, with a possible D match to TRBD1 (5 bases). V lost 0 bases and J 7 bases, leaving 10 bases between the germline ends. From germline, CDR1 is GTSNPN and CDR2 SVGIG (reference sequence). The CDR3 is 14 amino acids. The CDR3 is CAWSVRDLNSPLHF. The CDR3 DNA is TGTGCCTGGAGTGTCCGGGACCTAAATTCACCCCTCCACTTT.